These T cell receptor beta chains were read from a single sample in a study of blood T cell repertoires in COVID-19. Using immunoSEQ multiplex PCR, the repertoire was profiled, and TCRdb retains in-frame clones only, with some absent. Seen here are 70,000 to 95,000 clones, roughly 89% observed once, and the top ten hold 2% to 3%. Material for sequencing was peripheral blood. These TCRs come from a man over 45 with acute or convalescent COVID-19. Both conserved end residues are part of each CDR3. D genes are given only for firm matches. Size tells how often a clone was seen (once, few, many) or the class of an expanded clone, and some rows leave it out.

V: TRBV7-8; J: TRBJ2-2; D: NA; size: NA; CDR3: CASSQRDFPTGELFF; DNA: TGTGCCAGCAGCCAACGGGACTTCCCCACCGGGGAGCTGTTTTTT
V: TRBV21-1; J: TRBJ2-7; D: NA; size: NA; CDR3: CASRIAGESYEQYF; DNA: TGTGCCAGCAGAATAGCGGGAGAGTCCTACGAGCAGTACTTC
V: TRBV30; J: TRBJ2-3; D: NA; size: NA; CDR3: CAWSVQGEFTDTQYF; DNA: TGTGCCTGGAGTGTACAGGGAGAGTTCACAGATACGCAGTATTTT
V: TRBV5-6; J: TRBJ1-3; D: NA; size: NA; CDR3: CASSLDRNLNTIYF; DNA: TGTGCCAGCAGCTTGGACAGGAACTTAAACACCATATATTTT
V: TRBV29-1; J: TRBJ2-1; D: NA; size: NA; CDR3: CSVDPSSYNEQFF; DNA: TGCAGCGTTGACCCGAGCTCCTACAATGAGCAGTTCTTC
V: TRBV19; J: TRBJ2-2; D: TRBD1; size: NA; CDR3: CATYNRDRVYSDGELFF; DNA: TGTGCCACATACAACCGGGACAGGGTATATTCGGACGGGGAGCTGTTTTTT
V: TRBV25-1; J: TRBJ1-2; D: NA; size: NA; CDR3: CASSGYRDGYTF; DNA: TGTGCCAGCAGTGGATACAGGGATGGCTACACCTTC
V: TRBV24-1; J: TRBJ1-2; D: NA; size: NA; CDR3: CATSRGYGYTF; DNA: TGTGCCACCAGTCGAGGATATGGCTACACCTTC
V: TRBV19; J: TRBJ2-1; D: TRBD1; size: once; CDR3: CASSIGWTGGKDEQFF; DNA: TGTGCCAGTAGTATTGGATGGACAGGGGGAAAAGATGAGCAGTTCTTC
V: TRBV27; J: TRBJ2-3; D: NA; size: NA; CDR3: CASSLSIDITDTQYF; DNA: TGTGCCAGCAGTTTATCGATAGATATCACAGATACGCAGTATTTT
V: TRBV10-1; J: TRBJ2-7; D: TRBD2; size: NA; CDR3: CASSPGTSGFYEQYF; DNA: TGCGCCAGCAGTCCCGGGACTAGCGGTTTCTACGAGCAGTACTTC
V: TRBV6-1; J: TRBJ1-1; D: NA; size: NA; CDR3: CASSEFFMGGAFF; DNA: TGTGCCAGCAGTGAATTCTTTATGGGGGGGGCTTTCTTT
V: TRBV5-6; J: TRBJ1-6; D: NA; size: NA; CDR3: CASRHQRRVNSPLHF; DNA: TGTGCCAGCAGACATCAGAGACGGGTAAATTCACCCCTCCACTTT
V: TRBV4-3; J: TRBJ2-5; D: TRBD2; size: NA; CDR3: CASSQGSGKRGAMQETQYF; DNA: TGCGCCAGCAGCCAAGGCAGTGGGAAGCGGGGGGCTATGCAAGAGACCCAGTACTTC
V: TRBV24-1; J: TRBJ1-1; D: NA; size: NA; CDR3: CATSDSRGNTEAFF; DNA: TGTGCCACCAGTGATTCCCGGGGGAACACTGAAGCTTTCTTT
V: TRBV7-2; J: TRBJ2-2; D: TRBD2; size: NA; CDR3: CASSTGLAGGGGELFF; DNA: TGTGCCAGCAGCACAGGACTAGCGGGGGGGGGCGGGGAGCTGTTTTTT
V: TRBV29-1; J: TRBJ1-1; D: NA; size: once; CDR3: CSVEQGPVNTEAFF; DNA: TGCAGCGTTGAGCAGGGCCCTGTGAACACTGAAGCTTTCTTT
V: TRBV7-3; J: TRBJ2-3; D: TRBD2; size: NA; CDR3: CASSLGGSSADTQYF; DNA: TGTGCCAGCAGTCTAGGCGGGAGTAGCGCAGATACGCAGTATTTT
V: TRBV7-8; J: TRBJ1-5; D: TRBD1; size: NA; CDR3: CASSLGQGGLSNQPQHF; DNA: TGTGCCAGCAGCCTCGGACAGGGAGGCTTGAGCAATCAGCCCCAGCATTTT
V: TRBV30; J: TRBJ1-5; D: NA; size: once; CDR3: CAWSVGGSNQPQHF; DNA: TGTGCCTGGAGTGTAGGGGGTTCCAATCAGCCCCAGCATTTT
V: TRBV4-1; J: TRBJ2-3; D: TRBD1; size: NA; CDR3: CASSRGDRGDPTDTQYF; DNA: TGCGCCAGCAGCCGAGGGGACAGGGGCGACCCAACAGATACGCAGTATTTT
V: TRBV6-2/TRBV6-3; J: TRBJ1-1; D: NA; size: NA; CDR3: CASSYVAGNTEAFF; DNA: TGTGCCAGCAGTTACGTTGCGGGGAACACTGAAGCTTTCTTT
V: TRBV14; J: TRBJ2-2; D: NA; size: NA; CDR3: CASSPFTGTGELFF; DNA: TGTGCCAGCAGCCCATTCACAGGGACCGGGGAGCTGTTTTTT
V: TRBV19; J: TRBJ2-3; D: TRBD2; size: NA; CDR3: CASRKGPGGTDTQYF; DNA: TGTGCCAGCCGCAAGGGGCCGGGGGGGACAGATACGCAGTATTTT
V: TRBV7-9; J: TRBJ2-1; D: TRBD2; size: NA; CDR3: CASSAPGSGIVNEQFF; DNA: TGTGCCAGCAGCGCACCTGGGAGCGGGATCGTAAATGAGCAGTTCTTC
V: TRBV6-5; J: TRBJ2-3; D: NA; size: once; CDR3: CASSYWGESDTQYF; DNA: TGTGCCAGCAGTTACTGGGGCGAATCAGATACGCAGTATTTT
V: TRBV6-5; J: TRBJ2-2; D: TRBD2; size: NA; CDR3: CATLTSGGNTGELFF; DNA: TGTGCCACCCTTACTAGCGGGGGGAACACCGGGGAGCTGTTTTTT
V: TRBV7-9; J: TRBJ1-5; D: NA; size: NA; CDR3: CASSAVGEAQHF; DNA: TGTGCCAGCAGCGCGGTCGGGGAAGCCCAGCATTTT
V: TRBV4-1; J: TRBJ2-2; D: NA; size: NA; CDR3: CASSQDNSLTGELFF; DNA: TGCGCCAGCAGCCAAGACAACAGCCTCACCGGGGAGCTGTTTTTT
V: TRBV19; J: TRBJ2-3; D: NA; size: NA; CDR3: CASSPDPPRGQYF; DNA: TGTGCCAGTAGTCCGGACCCGCCACGGGGGCAGTATTTT
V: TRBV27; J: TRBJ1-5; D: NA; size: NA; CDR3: CASSLSQGWPQHF; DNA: TGTGCCAGCAGTTTATCTCAGGGGTGGCCCCAGCATTTT
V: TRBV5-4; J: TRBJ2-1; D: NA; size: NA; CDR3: CASSSTDRRNEQFF; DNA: TGTGCCAGCAGCTCCACCGACCGGAGGAATGAGCAGTTCTTC
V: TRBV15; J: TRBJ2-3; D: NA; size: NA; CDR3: CATSRDSGQNRDTQYF; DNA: TGTGCCACCAGCAGAGATTCAGGACAGAATAGGGATACGCAGTATTTT
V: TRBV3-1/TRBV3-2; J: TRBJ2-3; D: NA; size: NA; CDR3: CASSQTPGSTDTQYF; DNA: TGTGCCAGCAGCCAAACACCGGGTAGCACAGATACGCAGTATTTT
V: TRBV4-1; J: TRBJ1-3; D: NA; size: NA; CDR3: CASSQDEHPNTIYF; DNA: TGCGCCAGCAGCCAAGATGAACACCCAAACACCATATATTTT
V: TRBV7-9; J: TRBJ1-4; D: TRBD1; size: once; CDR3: CASSSQGTGYEKLFF; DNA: TGTGCCAGCAGCTCCCAGGGGACAGGGTATGAAAAACTGTTTTTT
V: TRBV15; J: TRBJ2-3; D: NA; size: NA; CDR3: CATSRDGQITDTQYF; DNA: TGTGCCACCAGCAGAGATGGCCAAATCACAGATACGCAGTATTTT
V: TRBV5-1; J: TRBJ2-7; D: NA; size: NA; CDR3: CASSLFTRYEQYF; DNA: TGCGCCAGCAGCTTGTTTACCAGATACGAGCAGTACTTC
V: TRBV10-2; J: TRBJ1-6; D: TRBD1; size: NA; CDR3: CATRNTGGSNSPLHF; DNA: TGCGCCACACGAAACACAGGGGGTTCTAATTCACCCCTCCACTTT
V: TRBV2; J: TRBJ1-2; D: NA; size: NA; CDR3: CASSEKGSPSNYGYTF; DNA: TGTGCCAGCAGTGAAAAGGGGTCTCCGTCTAACTATGGCTACACCTTC
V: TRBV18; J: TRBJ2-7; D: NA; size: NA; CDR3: CASSPLSGGEQYF; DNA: TGTGCCAGCTCACCACTTAGCGGAGGGGAGCAGTACTTC
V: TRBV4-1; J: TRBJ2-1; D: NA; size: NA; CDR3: CASSRDHNEQFF; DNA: TGCGCCAGCTCCAGGGATCACAATGAGCAGTTCTTC
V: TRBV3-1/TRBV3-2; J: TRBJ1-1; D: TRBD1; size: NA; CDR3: CASSRTGVTEAFF; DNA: TGTGCCAGCAGCCGGACAGGGGTTACTGAAGCTTTCTTT
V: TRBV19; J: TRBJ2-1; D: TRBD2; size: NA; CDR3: CASSAPPGLAGGSEQFF; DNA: TGTGCCAGTAGTGCGCCCCCGGGACTAGCGGGAGGCAGTGAGCAGTTCTTC
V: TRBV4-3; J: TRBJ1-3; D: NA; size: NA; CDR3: CASSQDTGASGNTIYF; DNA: TGCGCCAGCAGCCAAGATACTGGAGCCTCTGGAAACACCATATATTTT
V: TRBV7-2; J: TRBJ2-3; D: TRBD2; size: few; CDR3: CASSFHSGGATDTQYF; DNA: TGTGCCAGCAGCTTTCATAGCGGGGGGGCCACAGATACGCAGTATTTT
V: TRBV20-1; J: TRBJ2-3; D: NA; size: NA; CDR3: CSASPLSYPSTDTQYF; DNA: TGCAGTGCTAGTCCCCTCAGTTATCCTAGCACAGATACGCAGTATTTT
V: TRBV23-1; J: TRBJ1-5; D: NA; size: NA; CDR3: CASSHPVAPSLF; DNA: TGCGCCAGCAGTCATCCAGTTGCCCCTTCTTTATTT
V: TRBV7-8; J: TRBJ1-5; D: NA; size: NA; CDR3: CASSLRGFDRFSNQPQHF; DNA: TGTGCCAGCAGCTTAAGGGGATTCGACAGGTTTAGCAATCAGCCCCAGCATTTT
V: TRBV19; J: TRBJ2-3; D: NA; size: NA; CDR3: CASSQREFTDTQYF; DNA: TGTGCCAGTAGTCAAAGGGAGTTCACAGATACGCAGTATTTT
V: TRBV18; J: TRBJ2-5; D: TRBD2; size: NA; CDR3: CASSPAGLATYQETQYF; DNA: TGTGCCAGCTCACCTGCGGGACTAGCGACGTACCAAGAGACCCAGTACTTC
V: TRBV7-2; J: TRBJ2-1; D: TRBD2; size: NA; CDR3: CASSLRTSGSNYNEQFF; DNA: TGTGCCAGCAGCCTACGGACTAGCGGGAGTAATTACAATGAGCAGTTCTTC
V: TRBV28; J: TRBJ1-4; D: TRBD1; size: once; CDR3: CASTPSETGVLRKLFF; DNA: TGTGCCAGCACCCCTAGTGAGACAGGGGTTCTCCGGAAACTGTTTTTT
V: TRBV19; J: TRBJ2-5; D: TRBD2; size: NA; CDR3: CASSRLAGGQETQYF; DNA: TGTGCCAGTAGCAGACTAGCGGGGGGGCAGGAGACCCAGTACTTC
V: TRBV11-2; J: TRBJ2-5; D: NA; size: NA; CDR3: CASRRRTQVSETQYF; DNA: TGTGCCAGCAGACGGAGGACCCAGGTGTCGGAGACCCAGTACTTC